This T cell receptor beta chain was identified in a study of control samples from healthy donors and cancer patients. Clones were read by immunoSEQ multiplex PCR, and TCRdb kept only the in-frame ones, dropping some. The sample has more than 95,000 clones, roughly 84% seen once. The CDR3 has 12 amino acids. The germline CDR1 and CDR2 sequences are KGHSH and LQKENI. V lost 6 bases, J lost 2 bases, and 7 bases lay in between. The chain joins TRBV18 to TRBJ1-2; maybe TRBD1 (5 bases). The sample taken for sequencing was blood. The receptor's source is a man in his forties in good health. The CDR3 sequence: CASSDRNYGYTF. The CDR3 coding sequence is TGTGCCAGCTCTGACAGAAACTATGGCTACACCTTC.